This passage covers 24 T cell receptor beta chains from one sample sequenced in a study of blood T cells in healthy people across ages. The authors ran a second PCR of about 6 to 11 cycles using a sample-barcoded 5' primer and a J-beta primer mix. TCRdb re-called the 5' RACE reads through MiXCR, storing one row per CDR3 protein. The sample shows about 670,000 distinct CDR3 sequences, roughly two fifths of them seen only once. The sequencing input was blood. These receptors were taken from an older man in good health.

About this clonotype: A much larger clone differs from this one at a single base, so this may be a read error. J is TRBJ1-5 and V is TRBV4-3, with D possibly TRBD1 on 5 matching bases. The CDR3 has 15 amino acids. Trimming removed 0 bases at V and 9 bases at J, with 15 bases between. The germline CDR1 and CDR2 sequences are LGHNA and YSLEER. DNA of the CDR3: TGCGCCAGCAGCCAAGAAGCCGGACGGGGACGGCCCCAGCATTTT. This sequence encodes CASSQEAGRGRPQHF.

The chain is built from TRBV6-2 or TRBV6-3 and TRBJ2-7; 7 bases map to TRBD2. V was clipped by 0 bases and J by 6 bases; unmatched bases: 8. The CDR3 spans 15 residues. The germline V gene has CDR1 MNHEY and CDR2 SVGEGT. CDR3 sequence (DNA): TGTGCCAGCAGTTACTCGATGGGAGGGGTCGTCGAGCAGTACTTC. It yields the protein CASSYSMGGVVEQYF.

CDR3 protein: CASSQGQGPGELFF. As DNA, the CDR3 is TGCGCCAGCAGCCAAGGACAGGGACCCGGGGAGCTGTTTTTT. V gene TRBV5-1 combines with J gene TRBJ2-2; TRBD1 matches at 8 bases. Germline CDR1 reads SGHRS; CDR2 reads YFSETQ. V was clipped by 4 bases and J by 6 bases; unmatched bases: 5. The CDR3 runs to 14 residues.

This clonotype showed up just a few times. J is TRBJ2-1 and V is TRBV7-3; 8 bases agree with TRBD2. J lost 8 bases, V lost 2 bases, and 5 bases had no gene match. Germline assignment: CDR1 SGHTA and CDR2 FQGTGA. The CDR3 covers 14 residues. CDR3 sequence (DNA): TGTGCCAGCAGCTTATCGGGAGGGCCTTATGAGCAGTTCTTC. Protein: CASSLSGGPYEQFF.

This clonotype was detected only a few times. This chain links TRBV12-3 or TRBV12-4 with TRBJ1-4; D unclear. This CDR3 is 16 amino acids long. Trimming took off 3 bases at V and 8 bases at J, with 19 bases between the two ends. The CDR3 spells CASSLATGRGYEKLFF. The CDR3 DNA is TGTGCCAGCAGTTTGGCCACCGGTCGTGGTTACGAAAAACTGTTTTTT.

V gene TRBV6-2 or TRBV6-3 combines with J gene TRBJ2-1; D not certain. The germline V gene encodes CDR1 MNHEY and CDR2 SVGEGT. The CDR3 contains 16 residues. V was pared by 7 bases and J by 0 bases, with 16 bases between. CDR3 nucleotides: TGTGCCAGCACCGAGAGAGGTCCGAGCTCCTACAATGAGCAGTTCTTC. Protein: CASTERGPSSYNEQFF.

This clonotype occurred a few times. The chain employs TRBV4-2 and TRBJ1-6, with 7 bases identical to TRBD1. This CDR3 spans 18 amino acids. Germline CDR1 and CDR2: LGHNA and YNFKEQ. The V gene end was trimmed by 1 base and the J gene end by 10 bases; junction bases not matched to a gene: 16. The CDR3 spells CASSQAPETGFSGSPLHF. CDR3 in DNA: TGTGCCAGCAGCCAAGCTCCCGAGACAGGGTTTTCGGGCTCACCCCTCCACTTT.

The J gene is TRBJ1-6, the V gene TRBV12-3 or TRBV12-4; TRBD1 agrees at 7 bases. This CDR3 spans 13 amino acids. V lost 8 bases to trimming and J lost 11 bases; unmatched junction nucleotides: 9. The CDR3 coding sequence is TGTGCCAGCTCCCGGACAGGACGGGCACCCCTCCACTTT. Translated, it gives CASSRTGRAPLHF.

The rearrangement links TRBV7-8 to TRBJ1-2; a weak D match, TRBD1 (6 bases). Trimming shortened V by 4 bases and J by 6 bases, and 12 bases separated the two germline ends. CDR3 size: 13 residues. The germline V gene has CDR1 SGHVS and CDR2 FQNEAQ. CDR3 in amino acids: CASSYTGINGYTF. CDR3 coding DNA: TGTGCCAGCAGCTATACAGGGATAAATGGCTACACCTTC.

The chain couples TRBV4-3 to TRBJ2-5, with a tentative D call TRBD2 (6 bases). CDR1 is LGHNA, CDR2 YSLEER, per germline. CDR3 length: 15 amino acids. With 3 bases removed from V and 5 bases from J, the gap between germline ends came to 16 bases. As DNA, the CDR3 is TGCGCCAGCAGCCAGTCACCTGGGGGGTATGAGACCCAGTACTTC. This sequence encodes CASSQSPGGYETQYF.

This chain links TRBV5-1 with TRBJ2-3; 7 bases map to TRBD1. The germline V gene encodes CDR1 SGHRS and CDR2 YFSETQ. There are 15 residues in the CDR3. V shed 4 bases and J 2 bases; nucleotides not matched to a gene: 7. The CDR3 loop reads CASSPTGVVTDTQYF. In DNA, the CDR3 is TGCGCCAGCAGCCCCACAGGGGTGGTCACAGATACGCAGTATTTT.

Comments on this clonotype: One end of the junction fails to match germline, which may point to a read error. The rearrangement links TRBV29-1 to TRBJ2-3; D is possibly TRBD1 (6 bases). Germline lookup yields CDR1 SQVTM and CDR2 ANQGSEA. The CDR3 loop spans 15 amino acids. The CDR3 reads CSVESPGTSTETQYF. The CDR3 nucleotides are TGCAGCGTGGAATCCCCCGGGACAAGCACAGAGACGCAGTATTTT.

J is TRBJ2-5 and V is TRBV5-6; D not certain. CDR1 and CDR2 (germline): SGHDT, YYEEEE. V lost 2 bases and J 4 bases, leaving 18 bases between the germline ends. The CDR3 has 16 residues. The CDR3 DNA follows: TGTGCCAGCAGCTTTCGAGGTTCCCGAGGCCGAGAGACCCAGTACTTC. It codes for CASSFRGSRGRETQYF.

V is TRBV6-5 and J is TRBJ2-5; TRBD1 or TRBD2 may be the D gene (5 bases each). V gave up 6 bases and J gave up 2 bases, with 16 bases separating them. The CDR3 is made up of 15 amino acids. Germline values: CDR1 MNHEY, CDR2 SVGAGI. In DNA form, the CDR3 reads TGTGCCAGCAGACGGGACCGATCGGGGCAAGAGACCCAGTACTTC. It is translated as CASRRDRSGQETQYF.

V usage is TRBV4-3 and J usage is TRBJ2-3; D might be TRBD1 (6 bases). The length of the CDR3 is 15 residues. Trimming removed 5 bases from V and 5 bases from J, with 17 bases in between. Germline V gene sequence: CDR1 LGHNA, CDR2 YSLEER. The CDR3 is CASSRAGTTQDTQYF. The CDR3 DNA reads TGCGCCAGCAGCAGGGCTGGGACAACGCAAGATACGCAGTATTTT.

V and J are TRBV12-3 or TRBV12-4 and TRBJ2-5; 8 bases match TRBD1. The DNA end lines up better with TRBJ2-7; the J call may be wrong. The CDR3 has 14 residues. The CDR3, as DNA: TGTGCCAGCAGTTTCCAGGGGGCTTTGTACGAGCAGTACTTC. Amino acid sequence: CASSFQGALYEQYF.

In DNA, the CDR3 is TGTGCCAGCAGCTTAGGGGGACCGGGTACCTACGAGCAGTACTTC. Its translation is CASSLGGPGTYEQYF. V usage is TRBV7-9 and J usage is TRBJ2-7; D might be TRBD1 or TRBD2, each matching 5 bases. V lost 1 base to trimming and J lost 2 bases, with 12 bases between them. CDR1 SEHNR and CDR2 FQNEAQ come from the germline V gene (reference sequence). The CDR3 length is 15 residues.

This clonotype was counted only a few times. The rearrangement uses TRBV9 and TRBJ2-6; the match to TRBD1 covers 9 bases. This CDR3 is built from 18 residues. Looked up from germline, CDR1 is SGDLS and CDR2 is YYNGEE. J gave up 0 bases and V 5 bases, and 9 bases lay outside the gene matches. In nucleotides, the CDR3 is TGTGCCAGCAGGGGGACAGGGCTTTTGACCTCTGGGGCCAACGTCCTGACTTTC. It specifies CASRGTGLLTSGANVLTF.

The chain links TRBV6-2 or TRBV6-3 to TRBJ1-5; no firm D call. With 7 bases removed from V and 3 bases from J, the gap between germline ends came to 13 bases. This CDR3 contains 14 residues. Germline V lookup: CDR1 MNHEY, CDR2 SVGEGT. The CDR3 loop is CASNPLAINQPQHF. CDR3 sequence (DNA): TGTGCCAGCAACCCCCTCGCGATCAATCAGCCCCAGCATTTT.

This clonotype was observed many times. The rearrangement joins TRBV29-1 to TRBJ2-5; the D is unclear. V gave up 4 bases and J gave up 5 bases, with 14 bases separating them. From germline, CDR1 is SQVTM and CDR2 ANQGSEA. This CDR3 comprises 13 residues. CDR3 sequence reads: CSVGTAEGETQYF. In DNA form, the CDR3 reads TGCAGCGTTGGCACAGCCGAAGGGGAGACCCAGTACTTC. The variable domain in full, with the rest retrieved from reference TRBV29-1 and TRBJ2-5, is SAVISQKPSRDICQRGTSLTIQCQVDSQVTMMFWYRQQPGQSLTLIATANQGSEATYESGFVIDKFPISRPNLTFSTLTVSNMSPEDSSIYLCSVGTAEGETQYFGPGTRLLVL.

The genes are TRBV29-1 and TRBJ1-1; 7 bases line up with TRBD1. The CDR3 runs to 16 residues. Germline CDR1 and CDR2: SQVTM and ANQGSEA. V gave up 1 base and J gave up 1 base; unmatched junction bases: 9. The CDR3 sequence is CSVEGDRFYRNTEAFF. In DNA form, the CDR3 reads TGCAGCGTTGAAGGGGACAGATTCTATCGGAACACTGAAGCTTTCTTT.

J is TRBJ2-1 and V is TRBV27; maybe TRBD2 (6 bases). Germline CDR1 MNHEY, CDR2 SMNVEV (reference sequence). The ends were cut back, 6 bases at V and 9 bases at J, with 18 bases in the middle. The CDR3 is 14 residues long. The CDR3 reads CASSPRLQGGEQFF. CDR3 in DNA: TGTGCCAGCAGCCCCCGCCTCCAGGGAGGTGAGCAGTTCTTC.

V gene TRBV28 combines with J gene TRBJ1-1; 10 nucleotides line up with TRBD1. After removal of 5 bases from V and 8 bases from J, the junction contained 5 bases not matched to a gene. Germline V lookup: CDR1 MDHEN, CDR2 SYDVKM. This CDR3 spans 13 amino acids. CDR3 coding DNA: TGTGCCAGCAGTGGGACAGGGGACCGCGAAGCTTTCTTT. This codes for CASSGTGDREAFF.

This clonotype was counted between two and nine times. V usage is TRBV7-8 and J usage is TRBJ2-7; 10 bases align to TRBD2. There are 17 residues in the CDR3. CDR1 is SGHVS and CDR2 is FQNEAQ in the germline V gene. V gave up 6 bases and J gave up 7 bases; unmatched junction bases: 18. The chain's CDR3 is CASRTQGLARSYNEQYF. In nucleotides, the CDR3 is TGTGCCAGCAGGACCCAGGGACTAGCGAGAAGCTACAATGAGCAGTACTTC.